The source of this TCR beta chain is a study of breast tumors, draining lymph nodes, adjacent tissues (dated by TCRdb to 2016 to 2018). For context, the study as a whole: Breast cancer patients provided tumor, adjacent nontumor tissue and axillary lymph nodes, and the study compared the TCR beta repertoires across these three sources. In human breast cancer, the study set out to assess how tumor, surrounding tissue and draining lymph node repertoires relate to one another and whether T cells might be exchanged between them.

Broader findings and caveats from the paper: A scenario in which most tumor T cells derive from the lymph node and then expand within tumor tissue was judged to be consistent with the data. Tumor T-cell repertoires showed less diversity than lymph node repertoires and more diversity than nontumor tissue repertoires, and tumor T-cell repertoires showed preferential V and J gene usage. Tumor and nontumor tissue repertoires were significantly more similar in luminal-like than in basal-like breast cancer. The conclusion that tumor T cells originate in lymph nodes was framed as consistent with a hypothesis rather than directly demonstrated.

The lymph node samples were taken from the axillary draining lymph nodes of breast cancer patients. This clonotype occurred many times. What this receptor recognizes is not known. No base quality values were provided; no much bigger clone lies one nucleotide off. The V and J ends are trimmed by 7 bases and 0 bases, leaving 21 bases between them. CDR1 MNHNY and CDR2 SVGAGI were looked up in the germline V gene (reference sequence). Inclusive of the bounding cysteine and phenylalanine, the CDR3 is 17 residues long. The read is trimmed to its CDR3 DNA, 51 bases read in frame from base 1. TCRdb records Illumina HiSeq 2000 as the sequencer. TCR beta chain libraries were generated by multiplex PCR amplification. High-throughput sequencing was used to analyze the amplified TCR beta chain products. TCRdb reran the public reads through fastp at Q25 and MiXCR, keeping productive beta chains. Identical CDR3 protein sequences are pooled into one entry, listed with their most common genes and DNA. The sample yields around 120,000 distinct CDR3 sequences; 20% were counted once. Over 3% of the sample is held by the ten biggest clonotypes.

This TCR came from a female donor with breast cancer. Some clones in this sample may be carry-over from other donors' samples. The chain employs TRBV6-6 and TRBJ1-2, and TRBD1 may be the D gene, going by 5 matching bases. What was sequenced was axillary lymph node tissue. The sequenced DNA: TGTGCCAGCAACTCCGGGGAGGGGTCCGCGGCTAACTATGGCTACACCTTC. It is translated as CASNSGEGSAANYGYTF.